The rows below give T cell receptor beta chains drawn from one sample of a study of T cell changes during pregnancy in multiple sclerosis. Using immunoSEQ multiplex PCR, the repertoire was profiled, and TCRdb retains in-frame clones only, with some absent. The sample lists around 60,000 clones, roughly nine tenths occurring once. The sample consisted of CD4+ T cells from peripheral blood mononuclear cells, taken after pregnancy. The source of these receptors is a female donor in good health, enrolled as a control in a pregnancy study. CDR3s include the opening cysteine and the closing phenylalanine or tryptophan. A D gene is named only where the DNA matches it firmly. Size is omitted from some rows. Given values are once, few, many or a class for expanded clones.

CASSPPGQGVLSGNTIYF,TGTGCCAGCTCACCACCGGGACAGGGGGTTCTGTCTGGAAACACCATATATTTT,.,TRBD1,TRBJ1-3,TRBV18
CAIRQEGGNQPQHF,TGTGCCATCCGACAAGAGGGTGGCAATCAGCCCCAGCATTTT,.,.,TRBJ1-5,TRBV10-3
CASRETTDTQYF,TGTGCCAGTAGGGAGACTACAGATACGCAGTATTTT,.,.,TRBJ2-3,TRBV19
CASSFALQGAGNTIYF,TGTGCCAGCAGCTTCGCATTACAGGGGGCTGGAAACACCATATATTTT,.,TRBD1,TRBJ1-3,TRBV5-4
CASSNTGTYPSPPQHF,TGTGCCAGCAGTAATACCGGGACATACCCTTCTCCGCCCCAGCATTTT,.,.,TRBJ1-5,TRBV5-5
CASSFSTRDRASPLHF,TGTGCCAGCAGCTTCAGTACTAGGGACAGGGCTTCACCCCTCCACTTT,.,TRBD1,TRBJ1-6,TRBV7-2
CASSDLGGGRARSSYNEQFF,TGTGCCAGCAGTGACTTGGGAGGGGGGCGAGCCCGAAGCTCCTACAATGAGCAGTTCTTC,.,.,TRBJ2-1,TRBV6-4
CASSLDRSSGNTIYF,TGTGCCAGCAGTTTAGACAGGTCCTCTGGAAACACCATATATTTT,.,.,TRBJ1-3,TRBV6-5
CASQLTGAGSEKLFF,TGTGCCAGCCAATTAACAGGGGCAGGGAGTGAAAAACTGTTTTTT,.,TRBD1,TRBJ1-4,TRBV2
CASTPSPGTGELFF,TGTGCCAGCACTCCTTCCCCGGGCACCGGGGAGCTGTTTTTT,.,.,TRBJ2-2,TRBV6-4
CASSEPDRGSSEQYF,TGTGCCAGCAGTGAACCAGACAGGGGATCGAGCGAGCAGTACTTC,.,TRBD1,TRBJ2-7,TRBV6-1
CASSPGWNNYGYTF,TGTGCCAGCAGCCCCGGGTGGAATAACTATGGCTACACCTTC,.,.,TRBJ1-2,TRBV7-9
CASSQRGDYRNEQFF,TGTGCCAGTAGTCAGCGGGGGGACTATCGCAATGAGCAGTTCTTC,.,TRBD2,TRBJ2-1,TRBV19
CAWSPGQGYGYTF,TGTGCCTGGAGTCCGGGACAGGGCTATGGCTACACCTTC,.,TRBD1,TRBJ1-2,TRBV30
CASRLTGSGNTIYF,TGCGCCAGCAGGTTAACAGGGAGTGGAAACACCATATATTTT,.,.,TRBJ1-3,TRBV5-1
CASSLKQVVGGYYEQYF,TGTGCCAGCAGTCTCAAGCAAGTGGTCGGGGGTTACTACGAGCAGTACTTC,.,.,TRBJ2-7,TRBV21-1
CASSSGSSGYTF,TGTGCCAGCAGCTCCGGTTCGAGTGGCTACACCTTC,.,.,TRBJ1-2,TRBV7-2
CASSSARQGDDGYTF,TGTGCCAGCAGTTCCGCCCGACAGGGCGACGATGGCTACACCTTC,.,TRBD1,TRBJ1-2,TRBV2
CASMRQALLGEQYF,TGTGCCAGCATGCGCCAGGCCTTGTTAGGAGAGCAGTACTTC,.,.,TRBJ2-7,TRBV6-1
CASSFGRQGWPTDTQYF,TGTGCCAGCAGCTTCGGAAGACAGGGCTGGCCCACAGATACGCAGTATTTT,.,TRBD1,TRBJ2-3,TRBV7-2
CASSARDRGVPEAFF,TGTGCCAGCAGTGCCCGGGACAGGGGTGTCCCTGAAGCTTTCTTT,.,TRBD1,TRBJ1-1,TRBV6-5
CASTTGGYNQPQHF,TGTGCCAGCACTACGGGGGGCTACAATCAGCCCCAGCATTTT,few,.,TRBJ1-5,TRBV7-2
CASSELTGVQAFF,TGTGCCAGCAGTGAGTTGACAGGGGTTCAAGCTTTCTTT,once,TRBD1,TRBJ1-1,TRBV6-1
CAISGSGTGAPSEQFF,TGTGCCATCAGTGGTTCAGGGACAGGGGCACCCAGTGAGCAGTTCTTC,.,TRBD1,TRBJ2-1,TRBV10-3
CASSLEGRGTDTQYF,TGTGCCAGCAGCTTAGAGGGCAGGGGCACAGATACGCAGTATTTT,.,.,TRBJ2-3,TRBV7-2
CASSSTGMNTEAFF,TGTGCCAGCAGTTCGACAGGGATGAACACTGAAGCTTTCTTT,.,TRBD1,TRBJ1-1,TRBV6-5
CATSRDQGGREKLFF,TGTGCCACCAGCAGAGATCAGGGAGGTCGTGAAAAACTGTTTTTT,.,.,TRBJ1-4,TRBV15
CASSLLQDNSPLHF,TGTGCCAGCAGCTTGCTACAGGATAATTCACCCCTCCACTTT,.,.,TRBJ1-6,TRBV5-4
CASSPSTTGELFF,TGTGCCAGCAGTCCCTCAACTACCGGGGAGCTGTTTTTT,.,.,TRBJ2-2,TRBV6-6
CAISVRGQGNYGYTF,TGTGCCATCAGTGTTCGGGGACAGGGGAACTATGGCTACACCTTC,.,TRBD1,TRBJ1-2,TRBV10-3
CASSLATHRDQNDAFF,TGTGCCAGCAGTCTTGCCACACACAGGGACCAAAATGACGCTTTCTTT,.,.,TRBJ1-1,TRBV27
CASSLGADRAITNEKLFF,TGCGCCAGCAGCTTGGGGGCCGACAGGGCAATAACTAATGAAAAACTGTTTTTT,.,TRBD1,TRBJ1-4,TRBV5-1
CASSSQGTVGYTF,TGCGCCAGCAGCTCACAGGGAACGGTTGGCTACACCTTC,.,.,TRBJ1-2,TRBV5-1
CASAGTSPNTQYF,TGTGCCAGCGCGGGGACTAGCCCAAATACGCAGTATTTT,.,TRBD2,TRBJ2-3,TRBV2
CASSLRGTGGNSPLHF,TGTGCCAGCAGCCTGCGGGGGACCGGGGGAAATTCACCCCTCCACTTT,.,.,TRBJ1-6,TRBV11-3
CASSARDSGFFGNYGYTF,TGCGCCAGCAGCGCCCGGGACAGTGGTTTTTTCGGGAACTATGGCTACACCTTC,.,TRBD1,TRBJ1-2,TRBV5-1
CSWTGTSADTQYF,TGCAGCTGGACCGGGACTAGCGCAGATACGCAGTATTTT,.,TRBD2,TRBJ2-3,TRBV29-1
CASSLAFRGPRNSPLHF,TGTGCCAGCAGCTTAGCATTTAGGGGGCCTCGTAATTCACCCCTCCACTTT,.,TRBD1,TRBJ1-6,TRBV7-2
CASSFGGQGEFAEAFF,TGTGCCAGCTCCTTCGGGGGACAGGGGGAATTCGCTGAAGCTTTCTTT,.,TRBD1,TRBJ1-1,TRBV18
CASLDRVPPQYF,TGTGCCAGCCTGGACAGGGTTCCCCCTCAGTACTTC,.,TRBD1,TRBJ2-7,TRBV2
CASSKGQRLALHF,TGTGCCAGCAGTAAAGGACAGCGGTTGGCCCTCCACTTT,few,.,TRBJ1-6,TRBV6-5
CASSPGSGANVLTF,TGTGCCAGCTCACCCGGCTCTGGGGCCAACGTCCTGACTTTC,once,.,TRBJ2-6,TRBV18
CASSWTGRDTEAFF,TGTGCCAGCAGCTGGACAGGGCGGGACACTGAAGCTTTCTTT,few,TRBD1,TRBJ1-1,TRBV7-3